The TCR beta chain described here comes from a study of cytomegalovirus exposure and HLA in healthy donors. The data were produced by immunoSEQ multiplex PCR, yet TCRdb's version contains in-frame clones alone and is incomplete. The repertoire holds more than 80,000 clones, with about 95% as singletons. The sample taken for sequencing was PBMCs. The TCR sequence derives from a woman aged 18 to 35 in good health and CMV-seronegative.

CDR3 nucleotide sequence: TGCAGCGTTAGAACTAACACCGGGGAGCTGTTTTTT. Translated, it gives CSVRTNTGELFF. The chain recombines TRBV29-1 with TRBJ2-2, with D hard to call. Germline CDR1 SQVTM, CDR2 ANQGSEA. V was trimmed by 5 bases and J by 2 bases, leaving 6 bases between them. The CDR3 length is 12 residues.